These 14 T cell receptor beta chains share one sample of origin, sequenced in a study of CD8 T cells in ankylosing spondylitis. One entry per CDR3 protein, called by TCRdb with MiXCR from the 5' RACE reads. The sample records around 250,000 distinct CDR3 sequences, approximately 12% being singletons. Sequencing was performed on blood, either unsorted or a sorted T cell fraction (not recorded which). Source of these receptors: a male donor with ankylosing spondylitis or in good health (not recorded which).

The genes are TRBV12-3 or TRBV12-4 and TRBJ2-2, with 16 positions matching TRBD2. The CDR3 runs 20 residues. Trimming cost V 5 bases and J 4 bases; bases outside gene matches: 13. This chain's CDR3 is CASSPSPGTSGGASTGELFF. DNA for the CDR3: TGTGCCAGCAGTCCCAGTCCCGGGACTAGCGGGGGGGCCAGCACCGGGGAGCTGTTTTTT.

Ten or more counts support this clonotype. V gene TRBV12-3 or TRBV12-4 combines with J gene TRBJ2-2, with 10 nucleotides matching TRBD1. V shed 6 bases and J 4 bases; nucleotides not matched to a gene: 8. This CDR3 spans 16 amino acids. This chain's CDR3 is CASSSGGDRGTGELFF. The CDR3 DNA reads TGTGCCAGCAGCTCGGGAGGGGACAGGGGCACCGGGGAGCTGTTTTTT.

This clonotype was counted between two and nine times. This chain uses TRBV10-3 with TRBJ2-1; possibly TRBD1 for D (6 bases). Per germline, CDR1 ENHRY and CDR2 SYGVKD. Trimming removed 4 bases at V and 3 bases at J, with 13 bases between. CDR3 size: 15 residues. CDR3 region: CAISAAGANYNEQFF. In DNA form, the CDR3 reads TGTGCCATCAGTGCGGCAGGGGCTAACTACAATGAGCAGTTCTTC.

This clonotype appeared a few times. The CDR3 reads CSAGTASGNTIYF. The CDR3 bases are TGCAGCGCGGGGACAGCCTCTGGAAACACCATATATTTT. The genes are TRBV29-1 and TRBJ1-3, with 7 bases matching TRBD1. This CDR3 is 13 amino acids long. After removal of 7 bases from V and 0 bases from J, the junction contained 3 bases not matched to a gene. Per the germline V gene, CDR1 is SQVTM and CDR2 is ANQGSEA.

This clonotype was detected ten times or more. V is TRBV3-1 and J is TRBJ2-3; no definite D call. Germline CDR1 reads LGHDT; CDR2 reads YNNKEL (reference sequence). Between the trimmed V and J ends, which lost 0 bases and 3 bases, there was a span of 1 base. The CDR3 sequence is 12 residues long. Written as DNA, the CDR3 is TGTGCCAGCAGCCAAGATACAGATACGCAGTATTTT. Protein sequence: CASSQDTDTQYF.

This clonotype came up many times. The V call is TRBV12-3 or TRBV12-4, the J call TRBJ2-1, with D hard to call. This CDR3 spans 12 amino acids. Trimming took 6 bases from V and 8 from J, leaving 11 bases between them. CDR3: CASSRVLHEQFF. CDR3 sequence (DNA): TGTGCCAGCAGCCGAGTCTTGCATGAGCAGTTCTTC.

The table lists this clonotype with many counts. CDR3 sequence: CATGGTPLHF. The CDR3 coding sequence is TGTGCCACCGGAGGTACACCCCTCCACTTT. The rearrangement uses TRBV6-5 and TRBJ1-6, with no clear D. CDR3 length: 10 amino acids. The V and J ends lost 10 bases and 11 bases respectively, with 9 bases between them. Germline V gives CDR1 MNHEY, CDR2 SVGAGI.

The chain carries TRBV5-5 and TRBJ1-1; 7 bases agree with TRBD1. After removal of 3 bases from V and 0 bases from J, the junction contained 5 bases not matched to a gene. This CDR3 has 15 amino acids. CDR1 SGHKS and CDR2 YYEKEE come from the germline V gene (reference sequence). CDR3 in DNA: TGTGCCAGCAGCTCCAGGACAGGAATGAACACTGAAGCTTTCTTT. Its protein product is CASSSRTGMNTEAFF.

This clonotype has just a few counts. CDR3: CASRDTNTEAFF. CDR3 coding DNA: TGCGCCAGCAGGGACACCAACACTGAAGCTTTCTTT. The chain recombines TRBV10-2 with TRBJ1-1, with D tentatively TRBD1 (5 bases). Germline-derived CDR1 and CDR2 are WSHSY and SAAADI. Trimming removed 6 bases from V and 2 bases from J, with 7 bases in between. CDR3 length: 12 residues.

The table lists this clonotype with many counts. The V call is TRBV5-1, the J call TRBJ2-7; the D is unclear. CDR1 is SGHRS, CDR2 YFSETQ, per germline. The V gene lost 5 bases and the J gene lost 6 bases, with 9 bases spanning the gap. The CDR3 runs 11 residues. DNA of the CDR3: TGCGCCAGCAGGATGGCTACCGAGCAGTACTTC. Its translation: CASRMATEQYF. The full variable domain, rest sourced from reference TRBV5-1 and TRBJ2-7, is KAGVTQTPRYLIKTRGQQVTLSCSPISGHRSVSWYQQTPGQGLQFLFEYFSETQRNKGNFPGRFSGRQFSNSRSEMNVSTLELGDSALYLCASRMATEQYFGPGTRLTVT.

There are many counts of this clonotype. This chain joins TRBV12-3 or TRBV12-4 and TRBJ1-1; D may be TRBD1 (6 bases). The CDR3 contains 14 residues. V lost 7 bases to trimming and J lost 4 bases, with 16 bases between them. The CDR3 DNA reads as TGTGCCAGCACACTACAGGGCTTTCGCACTGAAGCTTTCTTT. It encodes CASTLQGFRTEAFF.

This clonotype was found a few times. The chain couples TRBV29-1 to TRBJ1-2; D not resolved. Per germline, CDR1 SQVTM and CDR2 ANQGSEA. CDR3 length: 12 residues. The germline V and J ends were trimmed by 6 bases and 4 bases, with 12 bases remaining between them. For the CDR3, the DNA is TGCAGCGTCGATAGGGTGGGCTATGGCTACACCTTC. It encodes CSVDRVGYGYTF.

With respect to this clonotype: This clone may be a read error of a much larger clone one base away. The rearrangement uses TRBV5-1 and TRBJ1-2, with 12 bases fitting TRBD1. The germline gives CDR1 SGHRS, CDR2 YFSETQ. The ends lost 5 bases at V and 10 bases at J; junction bases unmatched: 15. This CDR3 has 16 amino acids. CDR3 in DNA: TGCGCCAGCAGTACCGGGACAGGGGGCCCCATTCGTGACTACACCTTC. Protein product: CASSTGTGGPIRDYTF.

Ten or more counts support this clonotype. The chain is built from TRBV9 and TRBJ1-3; 8 positions agree with TRBD1. This CDR3 region has 18 residues. The V gene's germline CDR1 is SGDLS and CDR2 YYNGEE. J gave up 0 bases and V 4 bases, and 12 bases lay outside the gene matches. The CDR3 coding sequence is TGTGCCAGCAGCCCCCCTTGGACAGGGCCAAACTCTGGAAACACCATATATTTT. Its translation is CASSPPWTGPNSGNTIYF.